This T cell receptor (beta chain) was obtained from a study of cytomegalovirus exposure and HLA in healthy donors. Study summary: Clustering assigned 70% to 90% of the roughly 420 genotyped donors to the Caucasian-associated ancestry cluster. General study points: For most TCR beta V segments, an earlier analysis put the productive rate at about 87% or about 30% of the time. Later analysis associated a missense DCLRE1C variant with TCR beta V- and J-gene trimming. It was shown in a later analysis that HLA-associated TCR beta chains were more clonally expanded than other, equally common chains.

The germline V gene has CDR1 SGHVS and CDR2 FQNEAQ. V shed 6 bases and J 4 bases; nucleotides not matched to a gene: 10. The CDR3 is 15 amino acids. Remarks on this clone: Antigen: not known.

With 60 Vbeta and 13 Jbeta primers, the PCR was carried out. The data were produced by immunoSEQ multiplex PCR, yet TCRdb's version contains in-frame clones alone and is incomplete. The sample lists 150,000 or so clones; around 80% were seen once. The sequenced sample consisted of PBMCs. J is TRBJ2-7 and V is TRBV7-8, with 9 positions matching TRBD2. The origin of this receptor is a woman in her fifties or sixties in good health and CMV-seropositive. This CDR3 reads CASSWGASGVYEQYF. CDR3 sequence (DNA): TGTGCCAGCAGTTGGGGGGCTAGCGGGGTGTACGAGCAGTACTTC.